The rows below give T cell receptor beta chains drawn from one sample of a study of blood T cell repertoires in COVID-19. Some clones are missing from TCRdb's copy, which holds only in-frame ones; the method was immunoSEQ multiplex PCR. The sample lists about 200,000 clones, 75% to 90% occurring once. Sample: PBMCs or T cells enriched from blood (not recorded which). The receptor source for this set is a woman younger than 45 who had recovered from COVID-19. Both conserved end residues are part of each CDR3. D genes are given only for firm matches. A clone size is listed for some rows: how often the clone was seen (once, few, many), or a class if it is expanded.

clone_size j_call d_call v_call cdr3_nt cdr3_aa
NA TRBJ1-6 TRBD1 TRBV27 TGTGCCAGCAGTTCGGACAGGGGGCTTGGATCACCCCTCCACTTT CASSSDRGLGSPLHF
NA TRBJ1-1 TRBD1 TRBV5-8 TGTGCCAGCAGCCCGGGACAGACTGAAGCTTTCTTT CASSPGQTEAFF
NA TRBJ2-3 TRBD2 TRBV29-1 TGCAGCGTTGGCGCCAGCGGGAGGTCAGATACGCAGTATTTT CSVGASGRSDTQYF
NA TRBJ1-4 TRBD1 TRBV5-1 TGCGCCAGCAGCCCGCAGACAGGGAAAGGCGAAAAACTGTTTTTT CASSPQTGKGEKLFF
NA TRBJ1-3 NA TRBV29-1 TGCAGCGTCGACAGCTCTGGAAACACCATATATTTT CSVDSSGNTIYF
NA TRBJ2-7 TRBD1 TRBV30 TGTGCCTGGAGTGTAGGGACAGGGAATTACGAGCAGTACTTC CAWSVGTGNYEQYF
once TRBJ2-7 TRBD1 TRBV19 TGTGCCAGTACCTCCGGGCGGACAGGTCCCCAGTACTTC CASTSGRTGPQYF
NA TRBJ1-1 NA TRBV3-1/TRBV3-2 TGTGCCAGCAGCCAAGGAACCAGCGGAACAGATGAAGCTTTCTTT CASSQGTSGTDEAFF
NA TRBJ2-1 TRBD2 TRBV5-1 TGCGCCAGCAGCTTGGAAGCGGGGTCCTACAATGAGCAGTTCTTC CASSLEAGSYNEQFF
NA TRBJ1-1 NA TRBV5-4 TGTGCCAGCAGCTTGAAATGGGGCGGGAACACTGAAGCTTTCTTT CASSLKWGGNTEAFF
once TRBJ2-7 TRBD1 TRBV6-5 TGTGCCAGCAGTTACCGCGGGACAGGGTTCCACGAGCAGTACTTC CASSYRGTGFHEQYF
NA TRBJ2-7 NA TRBV27 TGTGCCAGCAGTTTATTCCCAACATTGGTCTACGAGCAGTACTTC CASSLFPTLVYEQYF
NA TRBJ2-7 NA TRBV27 TGTGCCAGCGCCTGGGGGCCCTCCTACGAGCAGTACTTC CASAWGPSYEQYF
few TRBJ1-2 NA TRBV2 TGTGCCAGCAGTGAGGGTTTGGGCAGTGGGTCTACCTATGGCTACACCTTC CASSEGLGSGSTYGYTF
few TRBJ2-7 NA TRBV7-9 TGTGCCAGCAGTTTTACCCGCGGGACCTTGAACGAGCAGTACTTC CASSFTRGTLNEQYF
NA TRBJ1-2 NA TRBV24-1 TGTGCCACCAGTGAAGAGCAGGGAGGTGGCTACACCTTC CATSEEQGGGYTF
NA TRBJ1-2 NA TRBV7-2 TGTGCCAGCAGGCTTAGTTCAGGGGCCTCCTATGGCTACACCTTC CASRLSSGASYGYTF
NA TRBJ1-2 NA TRBV5-1 TGCGCCAGCAGCTTCGACATTGACTATGGCTACACCTTC CASSFDIDYGYTF
NA TRBJ1-2 NA TRBV24-1 TGTGCCACCAGTGACCCGGGGTACTATGGCTACACCTTC CATSDPGYYGYTF
NA TRBJ1-1 NA TRBV9 TGTGCCAGCAGCGTGGACACATATTTGAACACTGAAGCTTTCTTT CASSVDTYLNTEAFF